This T cell receptor beta chain was captured by sequencing in a study of blood T cell repertoires in COVID-19. As for the study in general: Samples representing acute and convalescent COVID-19 were sourced from the United States, Italy and Spain. Sources were T cells, B-cell-depleted T cells, or PBMCs; the material itself was cDNA or gDNA.

Method: immunoSEQ multiplex PCR; TCRdb's copy keeps in-frame clones and lacks some. This sample carries 350,000 to 400,000 clones, about 89% of them seen once, and the ten largest clones take more than 0.85%. Germline values: CDR1 SGHDT, CDR2 YYEEEE. Losses at the gene ends were 4 bases for V and 5 bases for J; bases not matched to a gene: 7. The CDR3 covers 15 residues. The clonotype comes from a woman in her forties who had been exposed to COVID-19. The chain employs TRBV5-6 and TRBJ1-5; the match to TRBD1 covers 9 bases. Sequencing was performed on PBMCs or T cells enriched from blood (not recorded which). CDR3 coding DNA: TGTGCCAGCAGCATCCGGGACAGGGACCATCAGCCCCAGCATTTT. It encodes CASSIRDRDHQPQHF. Using reference TRBV5-6 and TRBJ1-5 for the parts outside the CDR3, the full variable domain is DAGVTQSPTHLIKTRGQQVTLRCSPKSGHDTVSWYQQALGQGPQFIFQYYEEEERQRGNFPDRFSGHQFPNYSSELNVNALLLGDSALYLCASSIRDRDHQPQHFGDGTRLSIL.